A single sample is the source of the 7 T cell receptor beta chains below, sequenced in a study of blood T cell repertoires in COVID-19. This table comes from immunoSEQ multiplex PCR, and its TCRdb copy is limited to in-frame clones, with some not included. The table lists some 200,000 clones, around 90% of them singletons. Sequencing was performed on peripheral blood. These receptors all come from a man aged 40-49 years with active or convalescent COVID-19.

The rearrangement links TRBV6-6 to TRBJ1-1; D not resolved. This CDR3 contains 15 residues. Looked up from germline, CDR1 is MNHNY and CDR2 is SVGAGI (reference sequence). The ends were cut back, 2 bases at V and 4 bases at J, with 14 bases in the middle. The CDR3 region is CASSYEVWQGTEAFF. Here the CDR3 DNA reads TGTGCCAGCAGTTACGAGGTGTGGCAAGGCACTGAAGCTTTCTTT.

This clone showed up just once. This chain links TRBV6-6 with TRBJ2-3; 7 nucleotides line up with TRBD2. CDR3 size: 18 residues. V shed 5 bases, J shed 3 bases, and the junction held 17 bases outside the gene matches. Germline values: CDR1 MNHNY, CDR2 SVGAGI (reference sequence). CDR3 DNA sequence: TGTGCCAGCAGTCCAGGGAGGGCGGAAGTTAGTCGAACAGATACGCAGTATTTT. Residues: CASSPGRAEVSRTDTQYF.

V gene TRBV30 combines with J gene TRBJ1-2; possibly TRBD1 for D (6 bases). V lost 3 bases and J 4 bases, leaving 12 bases between the germline ends. This CDR3 has 13 residues. The germline gives CDR1 GTSNPN, CDR2 SVGIG (reference sequence). CDR3 region: CAWRDRSGYGYTF. CDR3 coding DNA: TGTGCCTGGAGGGACAGATCGGGCTATGGCTACACCTTC.

The sample holds a few counts of this clone. DNA for the CDR3: TGTGCCACCCAGAATGTCAGTAAAGCGGTATCTAATGAAAAACTGTTTTTT. As protein: CATQNVSKAVSNEKLFF. The rearrangement joins TRBV15 to TRBJ1-4, with no clear D. V was shortened by 8 bases and J by 3 bases, with 22 bases between the two germline ends. CDR3 length equals 17 residues. Germline CDR1 reads LNHNV; CDR2 reads YYDKDF (reference sequence). The whole variable domain, remainder taken from reference TRBV15 and TRBJ1-4, is DAMVIQNPRYQVTQFGKPVTLSCSQTLNHNVMYWYQQKSSQAPKLLFHYYDKDFNNEADTPDNFQSRRPNTSFCFLDIRSPGLGDTAMYLCATQNVSKAVSNEKLFFGSGTQLSVL.

This clone has a single count. The chain carries TRBV11-2 and TRBJ1-5; D call uncertain. Germline loops: CDR1 SGHAT, CDR2 FQNNGV. Trimming left V 5 bases short and J 5 bases short, with 10 bases between. This CDR3 comprises 13 residues. The CDR3 region is CASSAWRDQPQHF. DNA for the CDR3: TGTGCCAGCAGCGCGTGGAGGGATCAGCCCCAGCATTTT.

The rearrangement links TRBV5-4 to TRBJ2-7, with D possibly being TRBD2 (5 bases). Germline V gene data show CDR1 as SGHNT and CDR2 as YYREEE (reference sequence). The CDR3 length is 14 residues. The V end was cut by 1 base, the J end by 5 bases, with 13 bases between. The CDR3 nucleotides read TGTGCCAGCAGCTTGCGTCCTAGAGGGAACGAGCAGTACTTC. Translation gives CASSLRPRGNEQYF.

V usage is TRBV6-1 and J usage is TRBJ1-6; TRBD1 might be the D (5 bases). Trimming took off 1 base at V and 8 bases at J, with 9 bases between the two ends. The CDR3 sequence is 14 residues long. The V gene's germline CDR1 is MNHNS and CDR2 SASEGT. CDR3 region: CASSEGTTYSPLHF. The DNA for the CDR3 is TGTGCCAGCAGTGAAGGGACAACTTATTCACCCCTCCACTTT.